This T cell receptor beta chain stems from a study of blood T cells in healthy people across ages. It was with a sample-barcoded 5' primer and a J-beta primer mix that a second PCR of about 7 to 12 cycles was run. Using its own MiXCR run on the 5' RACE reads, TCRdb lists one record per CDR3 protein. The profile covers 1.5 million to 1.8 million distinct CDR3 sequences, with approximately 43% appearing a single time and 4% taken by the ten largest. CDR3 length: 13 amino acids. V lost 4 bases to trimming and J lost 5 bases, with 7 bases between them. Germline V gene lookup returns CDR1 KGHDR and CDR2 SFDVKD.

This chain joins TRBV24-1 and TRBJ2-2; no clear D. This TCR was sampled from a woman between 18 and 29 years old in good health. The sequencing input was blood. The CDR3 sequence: CATSDYLTGELFF. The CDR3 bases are TGTGCCACCAGTGACTATCTTACCGGGGAGCTGTTTTTT.